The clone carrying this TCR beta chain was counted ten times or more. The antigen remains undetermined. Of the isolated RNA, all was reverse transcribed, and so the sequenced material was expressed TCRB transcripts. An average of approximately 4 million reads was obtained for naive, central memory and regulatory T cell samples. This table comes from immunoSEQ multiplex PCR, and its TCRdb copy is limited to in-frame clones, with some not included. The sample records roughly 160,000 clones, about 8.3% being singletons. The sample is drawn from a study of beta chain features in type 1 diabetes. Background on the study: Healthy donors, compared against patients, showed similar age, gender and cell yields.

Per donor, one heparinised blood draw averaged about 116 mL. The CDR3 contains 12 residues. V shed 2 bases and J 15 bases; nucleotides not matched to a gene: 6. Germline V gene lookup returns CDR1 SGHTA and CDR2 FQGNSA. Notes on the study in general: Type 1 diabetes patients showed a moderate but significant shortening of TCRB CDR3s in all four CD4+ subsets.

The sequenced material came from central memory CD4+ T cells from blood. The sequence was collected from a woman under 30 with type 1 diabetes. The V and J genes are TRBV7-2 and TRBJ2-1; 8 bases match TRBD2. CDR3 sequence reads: CASSLSGGARFF. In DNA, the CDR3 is TGTGCCAGCAGCTTATCCGGGGGGGCCCGGTTCTTC.